This is a list of T cell receptor beta chains from one sample in a study of shared clonotypes between healthy human individuals. TCRdb's copy holds only in-frame clones and misses some; the assay was immunoSEQ multiplex PCR. The sample has 2 million to 2.5 million clones, approximately 95% seen once. Specimen: naive CD4+ T cells from PBMCs. These receptors were taken from a man aged 18 to 29 in good health. Some clones in this sample may be carry-over from other donors' samples. Both conserved end residues are part of each CDR3. D genes are given only for firm matches. Clone sizes are given selectively: once, few, many, or a class where the clone is expanded.

>TRBD1|TRBJ2-1|16|-|TRBV27
TGTGCCAGCAGAACCGGGACAGGGGATTTTGGGAATGAGCAGTTCTTC
CASRTGTGDFGNEQFF
>-|TRBJ2-5|13|-|TRBV5-4
TGTGCCAGCAGCTTGGACCGGCGCGAGACCCAGTACTTC
CASSLDRRETQYF
>-|TRBJ2-1|15|-|TRBV7-2
TGTGCCAGCAGCTTAATGTGGGACCCGTACAATGAGCAGTTCTTC
CASSLMWDPYNEQFF
>-|TRBJ1-1|13|-|TRBV29-1
TGCAGCGCACGTCGGGGACGCGGCACTGAAGCTTTCTTT
CSARRGRGTEAFF
>TRBD2|TRBJ2-7|15|-|TRBV7-9
TGTGCCAGCAGCCGACAGCCTAGCGGGAGCTACGAGCAGTACTTC
CASSRQPSGSYEQYF
>-|TRBJ2-7|18|-|TRBV25-1
TGTGCCAGCCGAAGCAACCCGGGACAGCGGGTCCCCGGATACGAGCAGTACTTC
CASRSNPGQRVPGYEQYF
>-|TRBJ2-5|13|-|TRBV29-1
TGCAGCGTCCTCCAGGGGCTCCAAGAGACCCAGTACTTC
CSVLQGLQETQYF
>-|TRBJ2-7|14|-|TRBV5-1
TGCGCCAGCAGCCCGCCGCGGCGAGTCCACGAGCAGTACTTC
CASSPPRRVHEQYF
>-|TRBJ1-2|13|-|TRBV7-9
TGTGCCAGCAGCCGACCTTTCGATGGTGGCTACACCTTC
CASSRPFDGGYTF
>-|TRBJ1-3|15|-|TRBV7-2
TGTGCCAGCAGCTTAGATGGGGGTTCAAGAAACACCATATATTTT
CASSLDGGSRNTIYF
>TRBD2|TRBJ2-2|18|-|TRBV4-1
TGCGCCAGCAGCCCAGTAGCGGGAGGGATTTCCAACACCGGGGAGCTGTTTTTT
CASSPVAGGISNTGELFF
>-|TRBJ2-7|13|-|TRBV7-2
TGTGCCAGCAGCTGGGGCAGGGCGGCCGAGCAGTACTTC
CASSWGRAAEQYF
>TRBD1|TRBJ2-2|14|-|TRBV6-6
TGTGCCAGCAGTTACAGGGACAGGGGACGAGAGCTGTTTTTT
CASSYRDRGRELFF
>-|TRBJ2-5|16|-|TRBV6-1
TGTGCCAGCAGTGAGAGAGTGAGGGTTTGGCAAGAGACCCAGTACTTC
CASSERVRVWQETQYF
>TRBD1|TRBJ2-7|14|-|TRBV6-5
TGTGCCAGCGGGCTCAGGGGACAGGGGTACGAGCAGTACTTC
CASGLRGQGYEQYF
>-|TRBJ2-2|15|-|TRBV6-5
TGTGCCAGCAGTTTCAGGAGAAGAGACACCGGGGAGCTGTTTTTT
CASSFRRRDTGELFF
>-|TRBJ1-4|15|-|TRBV18
TGTGCCAGCTCACTCCCCGGGCCAACTAATGAAAAACTGTTTTTT
CASSLPGPTNEKLFF
>-|TRBJ1-4|12|-|TRBV29-1
TGCAGCGTGGGGACGGGGGGTGAAAAACTGTTTTTT
CSVGTGGEKLFF
>TRBD1|TRBJ1-1|14|-|TRBV2
TGTGCCAATCACCGGGACAGGGAAGACACTGAAGCTTTCTTT
CANHRDREDTEAFF
>TRBD1|TRBJ1-5|16|-|TRBV19
TGTGCCAGTAGTACACCGGGACAGCGGGGGGATCAGCCCCAGCATTTT
CASSTPGQRGDQPQHF
>-|TRBJ2-1|16|-|TRBV4-2
TGTGCCAGCAGCCAAGGTCTATTGCTCCCACGGGGTGAGCAGTTCTTC
CASSQGLLLPRGEQFF
>-|TRBJ2-3|16|-|TRBV9
TGTGCCAGCAGCATCCACAGGGTGCGTGGCACAGATACGCAGTATTTT
CASSIHRVRGTDTQYF
>TRBD1|TRBJ2-7|14|-|TRBV11-2
TGTGCCAGCAGCTTAGTTAGGACAGGGAACGAGCAGTACTTC
CASSLVRTGNEQYF
>TRBD1|TRBJ2-7|13|-|TRBV2
TGTGCCAGCAGCTCGGGACAGACCTACGAGCAGTACTTC
CASSSGQTYEQYF
>TRBD2|TRBJ2-7|16|-|TRBV9
TGTGCCAGCAGCGTAGCACTAGCGGGAGGGCTAGGCGAGCAGTACTTC
CASSVALAGGLGEQYF
>TRBD1|TRBJ2-3|16|-|TRBV5-1
TGCGCCAGCAGCTCCGGCGGGACAGGGGGCAAAGATACGCAGTATTTT
CASSSGGTGGKDTQYF
>-|TRBJ2-3|15|-|TRBV25-1
TGTGCCAGCAGTAGGTTAGGGGGTTTCGCAGATACGCAGTATTTT
CASSRLGGFADTQYF
>-|TRBJ2-1|10|-|TRBV20-1
TGCAGTGTTATTGGAAATGAGCAGTTCTTC
CSVIGNEQFF
>-|TRBJ2-5|11|-|TRBV28
TGTGCCAGCGGGCCCCAAGAGACCCAGTACTTC
CASGPQETQYF
>-|TRBJ1-2|14|once|TRBV9
TGTGCCAGCAGCGACTTGGGAGGGAATGGGGGCTACACCTTC
CASSDLGGNGGYTF
>TRBD2|TRBJ2-5|16|-|TRBV5-1
TGCGCCAGCAGCTTCACCCTAGCGGAGAGCCAAGAGACCCAGTACTTC
CASSFTLAESQETQYF
>-|TRBJ2-5|14|-|TRBV2
TGTGCCAGCAGTGAAATCATGGGACAAGAGACCCAGTACTTC
CASSEIMGQETQYF
>-|TRBJ2-1|11|-|TRBV14
TGTGCCAGCAGCCAAGATGGGGGGCGATTCTTC
CASSQDGGRFF
>TRBD2|TRBJ2-1|14|-|TRBV5-1
TGCGCCAGCAGAATCGGGGGGAACAACAATGAGCAGTTCTTC
CASRIGGNNNEQFF
>-|TRBJ1-5|13|few|TRBV19
TGTGCCAGTAGTATAAGAGGGGATCAGCCCCAGCATTTT
CASSIRGDQPQHF
>-|TRBJ2-7|13|-|TRBV30
TGTGCCTCATCGAGGGGAGGCCCCTACGAGCAGTACTTC
CASSRGGPYEQYF
>TRBD2|TRBJ2-5|17|-|TRBV5-1
TGCGCCAGCAGCTTCTATGGGACTAGCGGGAGTGGGGAGACCCAGTACTTC
CASSFYGTSGSGETQYF
>-|TRBJ1-1|15|-|TRBV14
TGTGCCAGCAGCCACTCGACAGTCCCAAACACTGAAGCTTTCTTT
CASSHSTVPNTEAFF
>-|TRBJ2-5|16|once|TRBV9
TGTGCCAGCAGCGAGGCGCCTGCGGGGGCGGGGGAGACCCAGTACTTC
CASSEAPAGAGETQYF
>-|TRBJ1-1|18|once|TRBV7-2
TGTGCCAGCAGCTTAGGTTTCAGGGGTCCCCTCATGAACACTGAAGCTTTCTTT
CASSLGFRGPLMNTEAFF
>-|TRBJ1-1|17|-|TRBV19
TGTGCCAGTAGTCCTCCTCCGGGACGGAAGATGAACACTGAAGCTTTCTTT
CASSPPPGRKMNTEAFF
>-|TRBJ2-5|15|-|TRBV5-4
TGTGCCAGCAGCTTGGGCCATAGCTCCGGTGAGACCCAGTACTTC
CASSLGHSSGETQYF
>-|TRBJ2-1|16|once|TRBV19
TGTGCCAGTAGTATAGTCGGGCGGGCTAACTACAATGAGCAGTTCTTC
CASSIVGRANYNEQFF
>TRBD1|TRBJ1-4|16|-|TRBV2
TGTGCCAGCAGCTCAGGGGGGTTGCTCAGGCGGGAAAAACTGTTTTTT
CASSSGGLLRREKLFF
>-|TRBJ2-7|12|-|TRBV5-1
TGCGCCAGCAGCCTAGACCTACGAGGGCAGTACTTC
CASSLDLRGQYF
>-|TRBJ1-1|15|-|TRBV27
TGTGCCAGCAGTTTGGGTGTTTCGATGAACACTGAAGCTTTCTTT
CASSLGVSMNTEAFF
>-|TRBJ2-2|15|-|TRBV7-2
TGTGCCAGCAGCCTCCAGCGGGACACCACCGGGGAGCTGTTTTTT
CASSLQRDTTGELFF
>-|TRBJ2-2|15|-|TRBV7-7
TGTGCCAGCAGCGGTAACCCAGGTGGCACCGGGGAGCTGTTTTTT
CASSGNPGGTGELFF